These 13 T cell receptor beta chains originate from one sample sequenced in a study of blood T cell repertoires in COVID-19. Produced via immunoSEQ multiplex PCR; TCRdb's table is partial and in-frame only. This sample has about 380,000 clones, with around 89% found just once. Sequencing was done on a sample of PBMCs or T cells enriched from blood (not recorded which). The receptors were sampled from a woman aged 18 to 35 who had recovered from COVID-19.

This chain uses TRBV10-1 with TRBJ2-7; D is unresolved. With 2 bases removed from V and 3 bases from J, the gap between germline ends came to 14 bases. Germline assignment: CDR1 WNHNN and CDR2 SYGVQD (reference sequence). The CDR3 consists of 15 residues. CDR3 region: CASSEGHLIDYEQYF. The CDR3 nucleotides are TGCGCCAGCAGTGAGGGGCATTTGATCGACTACGAGCAGTACTTC.

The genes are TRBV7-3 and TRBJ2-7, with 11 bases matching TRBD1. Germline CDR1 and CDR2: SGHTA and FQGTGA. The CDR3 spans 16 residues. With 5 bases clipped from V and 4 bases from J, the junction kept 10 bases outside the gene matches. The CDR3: CASSDGTGGTHYEQYF. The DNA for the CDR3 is TGTGCCAGCAGCGATGGGACAGGGGGGACCCATTACGAGCAGTACTTC.

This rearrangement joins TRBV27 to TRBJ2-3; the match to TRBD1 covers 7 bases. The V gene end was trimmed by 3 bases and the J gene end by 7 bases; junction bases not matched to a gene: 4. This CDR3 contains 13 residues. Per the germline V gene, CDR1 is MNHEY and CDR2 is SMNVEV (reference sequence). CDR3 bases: TGTGCCAGCAGTTTGGGGGACAGCCATACGCAGTATTTT. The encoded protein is CASSLGDSHTQYF.

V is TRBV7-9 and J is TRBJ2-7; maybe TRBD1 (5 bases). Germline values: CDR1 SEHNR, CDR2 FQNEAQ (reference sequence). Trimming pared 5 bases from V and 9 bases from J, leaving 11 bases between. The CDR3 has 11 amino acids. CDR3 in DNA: TGTGCCAGCAGCCCTCCTCAGGGGCAGTACTTC. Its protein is CASSPPQGQYF.

This CDR3 is CASSQGVASSAGEQYF. CDR3 sequence (DNA): TGCGCCAGCAGCCAAGGGGTCGCCTCCTCTGCGGGGGAGCAGTACTTC. This chain connects TRBV4-1 to TRBJ2-7, with D perhaps TRBD2 (6 bases). With 1 base removed from V and 7 bases from J, the gap between germline ends came to 20 bases. The CDR3 sequence is 16 residues long. CDR1 is MGHRA and CDR2 is YSYEKL in the germline V gene.

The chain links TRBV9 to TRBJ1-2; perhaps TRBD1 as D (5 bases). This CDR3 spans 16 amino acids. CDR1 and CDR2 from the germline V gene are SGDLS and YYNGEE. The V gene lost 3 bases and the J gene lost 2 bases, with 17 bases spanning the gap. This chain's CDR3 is CASSAGGMGINYGYTF. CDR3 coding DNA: TGTGCCAGCAGCGCGGGGGGAATGGGTATCAACTATGGCTACACCTTC.

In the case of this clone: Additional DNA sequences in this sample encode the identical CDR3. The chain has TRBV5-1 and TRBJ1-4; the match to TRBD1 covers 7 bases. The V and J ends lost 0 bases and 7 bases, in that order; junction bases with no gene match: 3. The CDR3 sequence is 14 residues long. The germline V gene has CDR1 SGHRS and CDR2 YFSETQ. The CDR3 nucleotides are TGCGCCAGCAGCTTGGGACAGGGCGGTGAAAAACTGTTTTTT. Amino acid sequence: CASSLGQGGEKLFF. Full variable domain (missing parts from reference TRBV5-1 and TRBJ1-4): KAGVTQTPRYLIKTRGQQVTLSCSPISGHRSVSWYQQTPGQGLQFLFEYFSETQRNKGNFPGRFSGRQFSNSRSEMNVSTLELGDSALYLCASSLGQGGEKLFFGSGTQLSVL.

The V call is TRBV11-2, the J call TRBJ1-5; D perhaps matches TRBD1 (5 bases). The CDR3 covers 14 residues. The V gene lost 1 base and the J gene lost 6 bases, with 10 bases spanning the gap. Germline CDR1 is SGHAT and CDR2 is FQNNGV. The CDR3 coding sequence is TGTGCCAGCAGCTTAGGCGGGGGAGGTCAGCCCCAGCATTTT. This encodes CASSLGGGGQPQHF. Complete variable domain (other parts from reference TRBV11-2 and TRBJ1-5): EAGVAQSPRYKIIEKRQSVAFWCNPISGHATLYWYQQILGQGPKLLIQFQNNGVVDDSQLPKDRFSAERLKGVDSTLKIQPAKLEDSAVYLCASSLGGGGQPQHFGDGTRLSIL.

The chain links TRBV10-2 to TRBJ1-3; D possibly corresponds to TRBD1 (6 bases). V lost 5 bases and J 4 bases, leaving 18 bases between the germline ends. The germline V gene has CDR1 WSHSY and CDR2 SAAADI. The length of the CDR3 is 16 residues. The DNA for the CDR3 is TGCGCCAGCAGTCAATCAGGGGAAGGGACGGGAAACACCATATATTTT. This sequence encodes CASSQSGEGTGNTIYF.

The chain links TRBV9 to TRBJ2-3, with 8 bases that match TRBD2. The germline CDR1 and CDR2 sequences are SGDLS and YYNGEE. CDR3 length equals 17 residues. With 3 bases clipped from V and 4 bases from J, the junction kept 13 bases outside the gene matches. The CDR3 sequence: CASSGGAGSGASDTQYF. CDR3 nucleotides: TGTGCCAGCAGCGGGGGGGCCGGTAGCGGGGCCTCAGATACGCAGTATTTT.

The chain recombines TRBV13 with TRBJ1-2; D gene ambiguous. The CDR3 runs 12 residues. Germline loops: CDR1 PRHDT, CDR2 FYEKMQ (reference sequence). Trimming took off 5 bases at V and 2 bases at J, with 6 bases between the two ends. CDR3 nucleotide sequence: TGTGCCAGCAGCGGGGAGAACTATGGCTACACCTTC. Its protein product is CASSGENYGYTF.

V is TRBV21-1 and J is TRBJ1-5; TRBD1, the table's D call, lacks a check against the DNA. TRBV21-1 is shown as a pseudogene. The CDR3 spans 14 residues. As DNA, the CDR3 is TGTGCCAGCAGGACACAGGGTTTGGATCAGCCCCAGCATTTT. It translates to CASRTQGLDQPQHF.

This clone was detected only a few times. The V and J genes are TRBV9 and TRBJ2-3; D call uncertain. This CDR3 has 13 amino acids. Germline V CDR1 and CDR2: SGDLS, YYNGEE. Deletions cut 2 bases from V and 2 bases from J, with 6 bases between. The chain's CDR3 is CASSVQITDTQYF. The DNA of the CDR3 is TGTGCCAGCAGCGTCCAGATCACAGATACGCAGTATTTT.